Listed below are T cell receptor beta chains from one sample, sequenced in a study of vaccination and CD4 T cells after COVID-19. No antigen has been identified for these receptors. TCRdb re-called the PCR reads with MiXCR, one entry per CDR3 protein. The sample carries about 15,000 distinct CDR3 sequences, approximately 53% recorded once. The sequencing input was CD4+ T cells from blood, cultured in vitro. Every receptor here comes from a human donor who had recovered from COVID-19. CDR3s include the opening cysteine and the closing phenylalanine or tryptophan. A D gene is named only where the DNA matches it firmly. Size tells how often a clone was seen (once, few, many) or the class of an expanded clone, and some rows leave it out.

V gene,J gene,clone size,D gene,CDR3 protein,CDR3 DNA
TRBV5-1,TRBJ2-5,few,NA,CASSLGLGGETQYF,TGCGCCAGCAGCTTGGGGCTAGGGGGGGAGACCCAGTACTTC
TRBV27,TRBJ2-3,NA,TRBD1,CASSWDRSTDTQYF,TGTGCCAGCAGTTGGGACAGGTCCACAGATACGCAGTATTTT
TRBV6-5,TRBJ2-1,NA,NA,CASSYQGLGLFF,TGTGCCAGCAGTTACCAAGGCCTCGGTCTGTTCTTC
TRBV5-1,TRBJ1-2,NA,NA,CASSLGDTTRGYGYTF,TGCGCCAGCAGCTTGGGTGACACCACACGAGGCTATGGCTACACCTTC
TRBV27,TRBJ1-1,NA,NA,CASSFQRGNTEAFF,TGTGCCAGCAGTTTCCAGAGGGGGAACACTGAAGCTTTCTTT
TRBV7-3,TRBJ2-6,NA,TRBD2,CASSASGGTTTGANVLTF,TGTGCCAGCAGCGCTAGCGGGGGTACTACTACTGGGGCCAACGTCCTGACTTTC
TRBV6-1,TRBJ1-1,NA,NA,CASSEARIMNTEAFF,TGTGCCAGCAGTGAAGCACGAATAATGAACACTGAAGCTTTCTTT
TRBV18,TRBJ2-1,NA,NA,CASSPPGGSYNEQFF,TGTGCCAGCTCACCACCAGGGGGCTCCTACAATGAGCAGTTCTTC
TRBV20-1,TRBJ1-4,NA,NA,CSARPRGNEKLFF,TGCAGTGCTAGGCCCAGGGGTAATGAAAAACTGTTTTTT
TRBV20-1,TRBJ2-5,NA,NA,CSARVGVIGETQYF,TGCAGTGCTAGAGTAGGGGTAATAGGGGAGACCCAGTACTTC
TRBV19,TRBJ1-1,NA,NA,CASSIGTFGRALNTEAFF,TGTGCCAGTAGTATAGGCACCTTTGGCAGGGCCTTGAACACTGAAGCTTTCTTT
TRBV4-2,TRBJ2-7,few,TRBD1,CASSQTNRGQGVGEQYF,TGTGCCAGCAGCCAAACGAATAGGGGACAGGGGGTGGGCGAGCAGTACTTC
TRBV6-1,TRBJ1-2,few,TRBD1,CASTGTESLSYGYTF,TGTGCCAGCACCGGGACAGAGTCTTTAAGTTATGGCTACACCTTC